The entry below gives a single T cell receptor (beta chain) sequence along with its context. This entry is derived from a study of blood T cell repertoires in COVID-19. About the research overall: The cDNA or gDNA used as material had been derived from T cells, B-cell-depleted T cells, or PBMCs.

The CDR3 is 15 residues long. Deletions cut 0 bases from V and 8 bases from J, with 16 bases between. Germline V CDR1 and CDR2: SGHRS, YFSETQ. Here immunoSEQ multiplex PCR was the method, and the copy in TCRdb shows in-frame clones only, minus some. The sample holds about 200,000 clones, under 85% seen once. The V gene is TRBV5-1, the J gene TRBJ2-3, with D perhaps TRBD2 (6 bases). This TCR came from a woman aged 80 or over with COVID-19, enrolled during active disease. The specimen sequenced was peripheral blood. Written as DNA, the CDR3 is TGCGCCAGCAGCTTGGAGGGTAGCGGCCCGGGTACGCAGTATTTT. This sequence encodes CASSLEGSGPGTQYF.